The 15 T cell receptor beta chains below come from one sample, sequenced in a study of human T cells and chemical hapten exposure. TCRdb re-derived calls from the RACE reads in MiXCR, one entry per CDR3 protein. The table has some 150,000 distinct CDR3 sequences, approximately 10% seen once. Time point defined: patch test 2, 6 weeks after DPC sensitization. Treatment reported: therapeutic diphenylcyclopropenone sensitization with weekly scalp DPC. Sequencing used whole blood, obtained in connection with sensitization to the hapten diphenylcyclopropenone (DPC). Receptors were obtained from a woman in her fifties or sixties with alopecia areata. Some clones in this sample may be carry-over from other donors' samples.

The chain carries TRBV7-8 and TRBJ2-7; TRBD2 agrees at 9 bases. The CDR3 has 14 residues. Trimming removed 2 bases from V and 5 bases from J; junction bases left unmatched: 4. CDR1 and CDR2 from the germline V gene are SGHVS and FQNEAQ. The CDR3 DNA sequence: TGTGCCAGCAGCTTAACTCTAGCGGGACACGAGCAGTACTTC. Its translation is CASSLTLAGHEQYF.

The genes are TRBV9 and TRBJ2-1; TRBD2 matches at 12 bases. V dropped 0 bases and J dropped 8; count of bases not matched to a gene: 12. CDR3 length: 18 amino acids. Germline loops: CDR1 SGDLS, CDR2 YYNGEE. The CDR3 region has the DNA TGTGCCAGCAGCGTAGGCCTTTCTAGCGGGAGGGCCCAGGATGAGCAGTTCTTC. Encoded protein: CASSVGLSSGRAQDEQFF. Full variable domain (missing parts from reference TRBV9 and TRBJ2-1): DSGVTQTPKHLITATGQRVTLRCSPRSGDLSVYWYQQSLDQGLQFLIQYYNGEERAKGNILERFSAQQFPDLHSELNLSSLELGDSALYFCASSVGLSSGRAQDEQFFGPGTRLTVL.

This chain connects TRBV2 to TRBJ2-1; no reliable D call. The CDR3 contains 13 residues. V lost 6 bases and J 7 bases, leaving 13 bases between the germline ends. Per germline, CDR1 SNHLY and CDR2 FYNNEI. CDR3: CASRAGPVNEQFF. The CDR3 DNA is TGTGCCAGCAGGGCAGGACCTGTAAATGAGCAGTTCTTC.

Only a few counts were recorded for this clonotype. The chain is built from TRBV12-3 or TRBV12-4 and TRBJ2-6; D possibly corresponds to TRBD1 (5 bases). The CDR3 runs to 15 residues. The ends were cut back, 5 bases at V and 0 bases at J, with 8 bases in the middle. The CDR3: CASSQGLSGANVLTF. The CDR3 DNA sequence: TGTGCCAGCAGTCAGGGCCTCTCTGGGGCCAACGTCCTGACTTTC.

This clonotype has a handful of counts. The chain recombines TRBV3-1 with TRBJ2-5; 7 bases are shared with TRBD1. This CDR3 is 15 amino acids long. V gave up 1 base and J gave up 4 bases; unmatched junction bases: 6. Germline V CDR1 and CDR2: LGHDT, YNNKEL (reference sequence). The CDR3 nucleotides are TGTGCCAGCAGCCAAGGGACAGGAGGAGGAGAGACCCAGTACTTC. Protein product: CASSQGTGGGETQYF.

The chain couples TRBV7-9 to TRBJ1-1, with no clear D. Germline V gene lookup returns CDR1 SEHNR and CDR2 FQNEAQ (reference sequence). The CDR3 totals 13 residues. The V and J ends lost 4 bases and 5 bases respectively, with 11 bases between them. The CDR3 sequence is CASSSGRITEAFF. In nucleotides, the CDR3 is TGTGCCAGCAGCTCCGGACGGATTACTGAAGCTTTCTTT.

The chain combines TRBV5-1 with TRBJ2-2, with a tentative D call TRBD1 (6 bases). Per the germline V gene, CDR1 is SGHRS and CDR2 is YFSETQ. CDR3 length equals 14 residues. V lost 6 bases and J lost 4, with 13 bases in between. The chain's CDR3 is CASKTRDTTGELFF. CDR3 bases: TGCGCCAGCAAGACCCGGGACACCACCGGGGAGCTGTTTTTT.

The V gene is TRBV23-1, the J gene TRBJ2-4; 7 bases fit TRBD1. TRBV23-1 is recorded as an ORF, its role being uncertain. This CDR3 region has 17 residues. Unmatched junction bases numbered 10, after V lost 3 bases and J lost 2 bases. CDR3 protein: CASSHPGTDRTKNIQYF. The CDR3 coding sequence is TGCGCCAGCAGTCACCCGGGGACAGACCGGACCAAAAACATTCAGTACTTC.

In this sample, this clonotype turned up a few times. The chain couples TRBV24-1 to TRBJ2-5; possible D gene TRBD2, 6 bases. This CDR3 is built from 13 residues. The germline CDR1 and CDR2 sequences are KGHDR and SFDVKD. Trimming cost V 1 base and J 5 bases, with 7 bases left between them. The DNA for the CDR3 is TGTGCCACCAGTGATTTTGGAGGGGAGACCCAGTACTTC. This sequence encodes CATSDFGGETQYF.

This clonotype has more than one count but fewer than ten. The rearrangement joins TRBV12-3 or TRBV12-4 to TRBJ2-7, with 11 bases aligning to TRBD1. The CDR3 has 15 residues. J gave up 4 bases and V 7 bases, and 9 bases lay outside the gene matches. This chain's CDR3 is CASTFGQGAEYEQYF. The CDR3 bases are TGTGCCAGCACCTTCGGACAGGGGGCGGAATACGAGCAGTACTTC.

This clonotype was seen a few times. The chain joins TRBV24-1 to TRBJ2-7; D remains ambiguous. The CDR3 has 16 amino acids. V lost 3 bases and J 0 bases, leaving 14 bases between the germline ends. CDR1 is KGHDR and CDR2 is SFDVKD in the germline V gene. The CDR3 DNA is TGTGCCACCAGTGATCGCACCCGTACCGGCTCCTACGAGCAGTACTTC. This encodes CATSDRTRTGSYEQYF.

The chain employs TRBV28 and TRBJ1-1; D is unresolved. CDR3 length equals 12 residues. CDR1 is MDHEN and CDR2 is SYDVKM in the germline V gene. The germline V and J ends were trimmed by 3 bases and 3 bases, with 5 bases remaining between them. The CDR3, as DNA: TGTGCCAGCAGTTTGATGTACACTGAAGCTTTCTTT. Translated, it gives CASSLMYTEAFF.

The sample holds a few counts of this clonotype. This chain connects TRBV11-3 to TRBJ2-1; TRBD2 matches at 7 bases. This CDR3 spans 14 amino acids. V shed 7 bases, J shed 5 bases, and the junction held 8 bases outside the gene matches. Germline V CDR1 and CDR2: SGHNT, YENEEA. The CDR3 reads CASNKAGTNNEQFF. DNA of the CDR3: TGTGCCAGCAACAAAGCTGGGACTAACAATGAGCAGTTCTTC.

This clonotype was picked up a small number of times. V usage is TRBV9 and J usage is TRBJ1-3; the match to TRBD1 covers 9 bases. This CDR3 is 17 amino acids long. The V segment lost 2 bases and the J segment 6 bases; nucleotides outside the gene matches: 12. CDR1 and CDR2 (germline): SGDLS, YYNGEE. CDR3: CASSVSTGGSSQNTIYF. The CDR3 bases are TGTGCCAGCAGCGTTTCCACAGGGGGCTCCTCTCAAAACACCATATATTTT.

In this sample, this clonotype turned up a few times. The chain employs TRBV20-1 and TRBJ2-3; 9 bases match TRBD1. Germline trimming cut 1 base from V and 1 base from J; bases unmatched to any gene: 18. The CDR3 has 20 amino acids. Germline V gene sequence: CDR1 DFQATT, CDR2 SNEGSKA (reference sequence). In nucleotides, the CDR3 is TGCAGTGCTAGAGGGGTTCCGGGACAGGGAAAAATAGACCGCACAGATACGCAGTATTTT. This encodes CSARGVPGQGKIDRTDTQYF.